One and the same sample provided the 21 T cell receptor beta chains below, sequenced in a study of T-cell memory formation after mild COVID-19 (dated by TCRdb to about 2021). To prepare the library, 5' RACE was applied. The sequencer listed for this sample is Illumina NovaSeq 6000. TCRdb took the public reads, trimmed them with fastp at Q25, ran MiXCR for clone calling and kept in-frame beta chains. Each CDR3 protein gets just one entry, which takes the most common genes and DNA from the rows behind it. In this sample the table shows about 33,000 distinct CDR3 sequences, more than 20% of which occur a single time. In total, the top ten clones hold roughly 1.4% of the sample. Sequences were obtained from PBMCs or a T cell subset sorted from them (not recorded which). These receptors all stem from an adult who had mild COVID-19 (a few samples of this study predate the infection). The sample titles of this study are shuffled in the database, so cell type and time point are left out.

This clonotype came up many times. This chain links TRBV5-1 with TRBJ1-1, with D maybe TRBD1 (5 bases). CDR3 length: 14 amino acids. CDR1 SGHRS and CDR2 YFSETQ come from the germline V gene. V was trimmed by 1 base and J by 1 base, leaving 8 bases between them. DNA of the CDR3: TGCGCCAGCAGCTTGTGGCAGGGGAACACTGAAGCTTTCTTT. Amino acid sequence: CASSLWQGNTEAFF.

This clonotype showed up just a few times. J is TRBJ2-1 and V is TRBV5-4, with 8 bases fitting TRBD2. The V and J ends lost 4 bases and 3 bases, in that order; junction bases with no gene match: 6. The CDR3 loop spans 15 amino acids. Germline-derived CDR1 and CDR2 are SGHNT and YYREEE (reference sequence). DNA of the CDR3: TGTGCCAGCAGCCCGGGAGGGGCGAACTACAATGAGCAGTTCTTC. Translation gives CASSPGGANYNEQFF.

There are many counts of this clonotype. Relative to the germline gene, one junction end is altered; a read error may explain this. This chain links TRBV20-1 with TRBJ2-3; the match to TRBD1 covers 7 bases. This CDR3 is 13 amino acids long. The germline V gene encodes CDR1 DFQATT and CDR2 SNEGSKA (reference sequence). The CDR3 nucleotides are TGCAGTGCTGGAGACAGGGGCACAGATACGCAGTATTTT. Its protein product is CSAGDRGTDTQYF.

The V call is TRBV6-5, the J call TRBJ2-7, with TRBD1 identical over 7 bases. The germline gives CDR1 MNHEY, CDR2 SVGAGI. Trimming cost V 6 bases and J 7 bases; bases outside gene matches: 12. This CDR3 spans 14 amino acids. For the CDR3, the DNA is TGTGCCAGCAGCCCCACTACAGGGGTAAGGGAGCAGTACTTC. It codes for CASSPTTGVREQYF.

This clonotype was detected many times. This rearrangement joins TRBV7-6 to TRBJ1-1; no reliable D call. CDR3 size: 13 residues. In germline, CDR1 is SGHVS, CDR2 FNYEAQ. Trimming removed 1 base at V and 7 bases at J, with 10 bases between. Here the CDR3 reads CASSLDRKGEAFF. CDR3 sequence (DNA): TGTGCCAGCAGCTTAGATAGGAAAGGTGAAGCTTTCTTT.

The table lists this clonotype with many counts. J is TRBJ2-3 and V is TRBV4-2; D is unclear. Germline CDR1 LGHNA, CDR2 YNFKEQ. This CDR3 has 16 amino acids. V gave up 0 bases and J gave up 0 bases, with 10 bases separating them. The CDR3 bases are TGTGCCAGCAGCCAAGAAAGAACCATGAGCACAGATACGCAGTATTTT. Translation: CASSQERTMSTDTQYF.

The chain employs TRBV12-3 or TRBV12-4 and TRBJ1-1; D possibly corresponds to TRBD1 (5 bases). The CDR3 runs to 13 residues. Trimming removed 6 bases at V and 9 bases at J, with 17 bases between. CDR3 DNA: TGTGCCAGCAGCCCTGGGGGACCACTTCAAGCTTTCTTT. Its protein product is CASSPGGPLQAFF.

The chain carries TRBV11-2 and TRBJ1-2; weak D call: TRBD1 (5 bases). V dropped 5 bases and J dropped 6 bases, with 19 bases sitting between them. The CDR3 is 15 amino acids. Germline loops: CDR1 SGHAT, CDR2 FQNNGV. In DNA form, the CDR3 reads TGTGCCAGCAGCCAGGGAAGATTGGCGGCCCATGGCTACACCTTC. Translated: CASSQGRLAAHGYTF. Looking up the rest from reference TRBV11-2 and TRBJ1-2 gives the full variable domain: EAGVAQSPRYKIIEKRQSVAFWCNPISGHATLYWYQQILGQGPKLLIQFQNNGVVDDSQLPKDRFSAERLKGVDSTLKIQPAKLEDSAVYLCASSQGRLAAHGYTFGSGTRLTVV.

This clonotype was detected a few times. V usage is TRBV27 and J usage is TRBJ1-1; D remains unclear. Germline CDR1 reads MNHEY; CDR2 reads SMNVEV (reference sequence). V lost 5 bases to trimming and J lost 2 bases, with 15 bases between them. This CDR3 contains 15 residues. The CDR3 DNA sequence: TGTGCCAGCAGTCCGGACCCCCTGGAAAACACTGAAGCTTTCTTT. Protein: CASSPDPLENTEAFF.

This clonotype was seen ten or more times. This rearrangement joins TRBV3-1 to TRBJ2-2; 7 nucleotides match TRBD1. V gave up 4 bases and J gave up 9 bases; unmatched junction bases: 11. Germline V lookup: CDR1 LGHDT, CDR2 YNNKEL (reference sequence). The CDR3 has 15 residues. The CDR3 sequence: CASSPQGVRGRELFF. The CDR3 DNA follows: TGTGCCAGCAGCCCTCAGGGGGTCAGGGGCCGGGAGCTGTTTTTT. Full variable domain (outside the CDR3, taken from reference TRBV3-1 and TRBJ2-2): DTAVSQTPKYLVTQMGNDKSIKCEQNLGHDTMYWYKQDSKKFLKIMFSYNNKELIINETVPNRFSPKSPDKAHLNLHINSLELGDSAVYFCASSPQGVRGRELFFGEGSRLTVL.

The gene calls are TRBV19 and TRBJ2-2, with 8 positions matching TRBD1. Germline values: CDR1 LNHDA, CDR2 SQIVND (reference sequence). There are 17 residues in the CDR3. Trimming removed 6 bases from V and 3 bases from J; junction bases left unmatched: 12. CDR3 nucleotide sequence: TGTGCCAGTAGAATAAGAGCAGGGGGCGCGGACACCGGGGAGCTGTTTTTT. Encoded protein: CASRIRAGGADTGELFF.

The rearrangement uses TRBV4-3 and TRBJ2-1; the match to TRBD2 covers 7 bases. Germline V CDR1 and CDR2: LGHNA, YSLEER. The CDR3 length is 17 residues. V dropped 0 bases and J dropped 7; count of bases not matched to a gene: 12. The CDR3 sequence is CASSQEWPGGPANEQFF. The CDR3, as DNA: TGCGCCAGCAGCCAAGAATGGCCGGGGGGTCCAGCTAATGAGCAGTTCTTC.

V is TRBV20-1 and J is TRBJ2-2; D may be TRBD1 or TRBD2 (6 bases each). Germline values: CDR1 DFQATT, CDR2 SNEGSKA (reference sequence). The CDR3 runs to 14 residues. CDR3 DNA sequence: TGCAGCGTACCTTCACGGGGGCACCCCGGGGAGCTGTTTTTT. This gives the protein CSVPSRGHPGELFF.

This clonotype came up a few times. The chain uses TRBV27 and TRBJ2-7, with TRBD2 matching over 8 bases. V was pared by 3 bases and J by 0 bases, with 4 bases of the junction left unmatched. The germline gives CDR1 MNHEY, CDR2 SMNVEV (reference sequence). The CDR3 has 15 residues. CDR3 bases: TGTGCCAGCAGTTTGTTAGCGGGGCCCTCCTACGAGCAGTACTTC. As protein: CASSLLAGPSYEQYF.

This clonotype was seen repeatedly, ten times or more. V and J are TRBV19 and TRBJ2-2, with D possibly matching TRBD1 (5 bases). CDR1 LNHDA and CDR2 SQIVND come from the germline V gene (reference sequence). The CDR3 sequence is 18 residues long. V was pared by 5 bases and J by 6 bases, with 25 bases between. CDR3 region: CASSPQRGRVGLAGELFF. DNA for the CDR3: TGTGCCAGTAGTCCCCAGAGAGGCAGGGTGGGGTTAGCCGGGGAGCTGTTTTTT.

J is TRBJ2-5 and V is TRBV7-9; 8 bases agree with TRBD2. The trim removed 8 bases at V and 2 bases at J, leaving 10 bases unmatched. From germline, CDR1 is SEHNR and CDR2 FQNEAQ (reference sequence). The CDR3 contains 15 residues. The CDR3 bases are TGTGCCAGCGACCCGGGGGGACTAGATCAAGAGACCCAGTACTTC. Amino acids: CASDPGGLDQETQYF.

Ten or more counts support this clonotype. This chain joins TRBV7-2 and TRBJ2-7; D is perhaps TRBD1 or TRBD2 (6 bases each). V lost 1 base, J lost 7 bases, and 14 bases lay in between. The germline CDR1 and CDR2 sequences are SGHTA and FQGNSA. This CDR3 is 14 amino acids long. The chain's CDR3 is CASSLVGGRREQYF. In nucleotides, the CDR3 is TGTGCCAGCAGCTTAGTAGGGGGGAGGCGGGAGCAGTACTTC.

CDR3 DNA: TGCGCCAGCAGTTACGGGATTCAAGAGACCCAGTACTTC. Protein product: CASSYGIQETQYF. The rearrangement links TRBV5-1 to TRBJ2-5; a weak D match, TRBD2 (5 bases). Germline CDR1 is SGHRS and CDR2 is YFSETQ. The V gene lost 5 bases and the J gene lost 2 bases, with 10 bases spanning the gap. The CDR3 runs to 13 residues.

This clonotype showed up many times. The rearrangement links TRBV3-1 to TRBJ2-7; tentatively, D is TRBD2 (6 bases). The CDR3 consists of 15 residues. V gave up 1 base and J gave up 6 bases, with 16 bases separating them. Germline CDR1 is LGHDT and CDR2 is YNNKEL (reference sequence). CDR3 residues: CASSQAPLAGTEQYF. The CDR3 DNA is TGTGCCAGCAGCCAAGCCCCCTTGGCGGGGACCGAGCAGTACTTC.

This clonotype was seen just once. V and J are TRBV9 and TRBJ1-1; D remains ambiguous. V was trimmed by 1 base and J by 3 bases, leaving 7 bases between them. Germline lookup yields CDR1 SGDLS and CDR2 YYNGEE. This CDR3 spans 13 amino acids. The DNA of the CDR3 is TGTGCCAGCAGCGTATATGTCGACACTGAAGCTTTCTTT. Its protein is CASSVYVDTEAFF.

V and J are TRBV7-3 and TRBJ1-2; maybe TRBD1 (5 bases). Germline V gene data show CDR1 as SGHTA and CDR2 as FQGTGA. CDR3 size: 16 residues. V was clipped by 4 bases and J by 4 bases, with 19 bases between them. For the CDR3, the DNA is TGTGCCAGCAGCTCCCTGGGGGGAACGAGAGTCTATGGCTACACCTTC. This sequence encodes CASSSLGGTRVYGYTF. The full variable domain, rest sourced from reference TRBV7-3 and TRBJ1-2, is GAGVSQTPSNKVTEKGKYVELRCDPISGHTALYWYRQSLGQGPEFLIYFQGTGAADDSGLPNDRFFAVRPEGSVSTLKIQRTERGDSAVYLCASSSLGGTRVYGYTFGSGTRLTVV.